This TCR beta chain was found in a study of T cells after yellow fever vaccination. This clonotype was seen at least ten times. With 0 bases removed from V and 2 bases from J, the gap between germline ends came to 11 bases. The CDR3 runs to 15 residues. TCRdb re-called the 5' RACE reads through MiXCR, storing one row per CDR3 protein. The data contain over 130,000 distinct CDR3 sequences, roughly 8% of them singletons. The sample here was CD4+ T cells sorted from PBMCs, taken 5 days after the yellow fever booster vaccination. The sequence came from a man younger than 40 who received the YFV17D yellow fever vaccine. The V gene is TRBV12-3 or TRBV12-4, the J gene TRBJ2-7, with a tentative D call TRBD2 (6 bases). The CDR3 protein is CASSLAGGPAYEQYF. The CDR3 nucleotides read TGTGCCAGCAGTTTAGCGGGAGGCCCCGCCTACGAGCAGTACTTC.